This T cell receptor (beta chain) was identified in a study of control samples from healthy donors and cancer patients. Germline CDR1 is LGHDT and CDR2 is YNNKEL (reference sequence). The length of the CDR3 is 16 residues. V was clipped by 1 base and J by 9 bases, with 16 bases between them. Some clones are missing from TCRdb's copy, which holds only in-frame ones; the method was immunoSEQ multiplex PCR. The sample has 150,000 to 200,000 clones; roughly 94% are singletons. This clone was seen once. This TCR was sampled from a woman aged 40 to 50 in good health. The source material was blood. The chain recombines TRBV3-1 (or the pseudogene TRBV3-2) with TRBJ1-6; D not certain. The CDR3 coding sequence is TGTGCCAGCAGCCAAGGGATTGTCGGGTTTAGTTCACCCCTCCACTTT. Translation: CASSQGIVGFSSPLHF.